The clone carrying this T cell receptor (beta chain) was seen just once. This CDR3 comprises 15 residues. J gave up 3 bases and V 1 base, and 9 bases lay outside the gene matches. Germline-derived CDR1 and CDR2 are SQVTM and ANQGSEA. TCRdb reprocessed the RT-PCR reads with MiXCR, giving one entry per CDR3 protein. The sample includes 800,000 or so distinct CDR3 sequences, 21% of them seen just once. These data are taken from a study of response to subunit inactivated influenza vaccine. The receptor's source is a man between 50 and 59 years old who received an inactivated influenza vaccine. Sequencing used PBMCs from blood, obtained roughly 5 days after vaccination. The genes are TRBV29-1 and TRBJ2-7, with 7 bases matching TRBD2. This chain's CDR3 is CSVEAASGKFYEQYF. The CDR3 DNA follows: TGCAGCGTTGAAGCTGCTAGCGGAAAGTTCTACGAGCAGTACTTC.